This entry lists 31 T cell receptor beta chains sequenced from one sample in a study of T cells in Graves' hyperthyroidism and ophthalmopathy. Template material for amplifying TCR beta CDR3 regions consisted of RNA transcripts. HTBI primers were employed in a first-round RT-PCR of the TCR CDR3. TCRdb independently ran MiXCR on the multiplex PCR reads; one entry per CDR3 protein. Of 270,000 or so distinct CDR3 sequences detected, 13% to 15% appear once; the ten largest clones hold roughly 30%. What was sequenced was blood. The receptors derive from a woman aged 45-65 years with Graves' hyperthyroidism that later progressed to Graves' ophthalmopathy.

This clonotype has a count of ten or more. The CDR3 bases are TGTGCCAGCAGTTTATGGGACGGGCGGTTGGGAAACACCATATATTTT. Protein product: CASSLWDGRLGNTIYF. The V call is TRBV28, the J call TRBJ1-3; D ambiguous. The CDR3 has 16 amino acids. V shed 0 bases and J shed 4 bases, with 13 bases lying between them. Germline values: CDR1 MDHEN, CDR2 SYDVKM.

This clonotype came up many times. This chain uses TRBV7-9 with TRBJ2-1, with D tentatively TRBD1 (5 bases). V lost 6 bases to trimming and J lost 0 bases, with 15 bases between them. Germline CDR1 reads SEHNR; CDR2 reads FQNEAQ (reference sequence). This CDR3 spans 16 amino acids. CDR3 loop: CASSTAGMSSYNEQFF. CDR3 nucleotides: TGTGCCAGCAGTACCGCAGGGATGAGCTCCTACAATGAGCAGTTCTTC.

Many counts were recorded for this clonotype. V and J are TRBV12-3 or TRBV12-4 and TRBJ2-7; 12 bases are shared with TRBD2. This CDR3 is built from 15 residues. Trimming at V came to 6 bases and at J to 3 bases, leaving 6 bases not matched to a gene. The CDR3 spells CASSRRLAGDYEQYF. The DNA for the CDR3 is TGTGCCAGCAGCCGAAGACTAGCGGGAGACTACGAGCAGTACTTC.

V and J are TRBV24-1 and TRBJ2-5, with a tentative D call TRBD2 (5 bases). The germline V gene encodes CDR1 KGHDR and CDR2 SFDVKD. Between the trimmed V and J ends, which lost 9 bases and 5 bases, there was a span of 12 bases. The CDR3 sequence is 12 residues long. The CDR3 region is CATGEIGETQYF. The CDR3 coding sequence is TGTGCCACCGGGGAGATCGGGGAGACCCAGTACTTC.

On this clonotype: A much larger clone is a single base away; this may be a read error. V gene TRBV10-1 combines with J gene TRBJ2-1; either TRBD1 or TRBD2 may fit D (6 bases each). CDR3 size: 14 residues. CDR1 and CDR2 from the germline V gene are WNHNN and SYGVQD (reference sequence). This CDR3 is CACSGQGTYNEQFF. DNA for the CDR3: TGCGCCTGCAGTGGTCAGGGGACTTACAATGAGCAGTTCTTC.

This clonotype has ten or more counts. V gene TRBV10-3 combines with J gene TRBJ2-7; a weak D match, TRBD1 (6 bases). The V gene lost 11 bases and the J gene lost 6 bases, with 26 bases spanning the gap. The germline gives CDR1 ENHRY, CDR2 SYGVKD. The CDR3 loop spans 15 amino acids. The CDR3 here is CAVNSPTGGSGEQYF. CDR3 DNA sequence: TGTGCCGTCAACTCCCCGACAGGCGGTTCTGGCGAGCAGTACTTC.

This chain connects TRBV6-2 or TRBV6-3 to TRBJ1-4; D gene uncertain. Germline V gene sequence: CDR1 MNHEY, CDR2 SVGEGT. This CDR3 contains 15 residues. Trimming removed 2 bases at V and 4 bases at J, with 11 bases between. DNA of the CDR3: TGTGCCAGCAGTTACGCGACGCAAAGTAATGAAAAACTGTTTTTT. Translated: CASSYATQSNEKLFF.

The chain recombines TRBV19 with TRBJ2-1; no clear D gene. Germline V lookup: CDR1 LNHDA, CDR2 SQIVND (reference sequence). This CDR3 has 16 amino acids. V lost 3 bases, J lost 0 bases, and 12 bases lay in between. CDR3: CASSILGISSYNEQFF. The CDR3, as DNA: TGTGCCAGTAGTATTCTAGGGATCAGCTCCTACAATGAGCAGTTCTTC.

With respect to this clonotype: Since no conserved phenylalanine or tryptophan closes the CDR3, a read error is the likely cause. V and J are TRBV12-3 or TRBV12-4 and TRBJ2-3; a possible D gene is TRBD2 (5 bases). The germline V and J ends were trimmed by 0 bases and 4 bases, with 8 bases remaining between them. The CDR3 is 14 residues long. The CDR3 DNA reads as TGTGCCAGCAGTTTAGCGGCGGGCCCAGATACGCAGTATCTT. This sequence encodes CASSLAAGPDTQYL.

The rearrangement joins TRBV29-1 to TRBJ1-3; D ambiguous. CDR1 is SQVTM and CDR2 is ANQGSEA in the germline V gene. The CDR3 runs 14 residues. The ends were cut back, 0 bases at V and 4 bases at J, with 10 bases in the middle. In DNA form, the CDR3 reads TGCAGCGTTGAAGATGAGCACTCCGGAAACACCATATATTTT. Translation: CSVEDEHSGNTIYF.

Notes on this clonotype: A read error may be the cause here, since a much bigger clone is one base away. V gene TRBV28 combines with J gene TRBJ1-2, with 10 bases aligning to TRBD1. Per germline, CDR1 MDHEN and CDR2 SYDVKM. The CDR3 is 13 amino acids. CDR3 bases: TGTGTCAGCAGTCCGCGACAGGGGGCCGGCGACACCTTC. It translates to CVSSPRQGAGDTF.

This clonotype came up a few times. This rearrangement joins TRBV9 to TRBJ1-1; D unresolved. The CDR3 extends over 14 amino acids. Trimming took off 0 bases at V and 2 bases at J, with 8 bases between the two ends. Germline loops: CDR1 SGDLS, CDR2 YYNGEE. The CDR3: CASSVAASNTEAFF. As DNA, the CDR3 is TGTGCCAGCAGCGTAGCGGCCAGTAACACTGAAGCTTTCTTT.

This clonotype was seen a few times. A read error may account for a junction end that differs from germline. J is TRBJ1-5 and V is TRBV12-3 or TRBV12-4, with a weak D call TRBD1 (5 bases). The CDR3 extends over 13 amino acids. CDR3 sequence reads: CVSSLGEGKPQHF. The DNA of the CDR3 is TGTGTCAGCAGTTTAGGGGAGGGGAAGCCCCAGCATTTT.

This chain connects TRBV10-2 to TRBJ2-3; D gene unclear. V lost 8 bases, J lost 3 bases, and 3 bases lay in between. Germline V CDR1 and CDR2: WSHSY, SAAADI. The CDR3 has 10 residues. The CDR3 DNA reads TGCGCCAGCGGAACAGATACGCAGTATTTT. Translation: CASGTDTQYF.

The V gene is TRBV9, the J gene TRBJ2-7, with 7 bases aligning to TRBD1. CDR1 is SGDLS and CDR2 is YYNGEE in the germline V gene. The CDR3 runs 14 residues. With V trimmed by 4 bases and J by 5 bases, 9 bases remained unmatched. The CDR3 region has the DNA TGTGCCAGCAGCCCTCCGACAGGGACACACGAGCAGTACTTC. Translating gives CASSPPTGTHEQYF.

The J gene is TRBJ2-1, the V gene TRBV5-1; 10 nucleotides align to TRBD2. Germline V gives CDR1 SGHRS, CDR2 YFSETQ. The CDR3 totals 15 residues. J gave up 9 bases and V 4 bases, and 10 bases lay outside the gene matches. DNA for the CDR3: TGCGCCAGCAGCCCCTACGCCAGCGGGGGGGGTGAGCAGTTCTTC. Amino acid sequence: CASSPYASGGGEQFF.

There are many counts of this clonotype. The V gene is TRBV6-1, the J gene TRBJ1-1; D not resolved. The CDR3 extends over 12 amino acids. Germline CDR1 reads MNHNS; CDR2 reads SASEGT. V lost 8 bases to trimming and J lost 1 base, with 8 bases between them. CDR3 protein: CASHLWNTEAFF. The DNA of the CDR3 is TGTGCCAGCCATCTGTGGAACACTGAAGCTTTCTTT.

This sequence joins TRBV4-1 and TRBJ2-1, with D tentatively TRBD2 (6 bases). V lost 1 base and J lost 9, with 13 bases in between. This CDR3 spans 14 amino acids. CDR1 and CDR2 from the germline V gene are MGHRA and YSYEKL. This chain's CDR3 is CASSQGASAGEQFF. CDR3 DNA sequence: TGCGCCAGCAGCCAAGGGGCTAGCGCGGGTGAGCAGTTCTTC.

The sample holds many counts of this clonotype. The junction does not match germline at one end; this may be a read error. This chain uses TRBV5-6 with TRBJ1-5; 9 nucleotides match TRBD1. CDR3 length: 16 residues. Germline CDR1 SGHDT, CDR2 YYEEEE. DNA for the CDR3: TGCGCCAGCAGCTTGGGGGGACAGGGCTATAATCAGCCCCAGCATTTT. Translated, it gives CASSLGGQGYNQPQHF.

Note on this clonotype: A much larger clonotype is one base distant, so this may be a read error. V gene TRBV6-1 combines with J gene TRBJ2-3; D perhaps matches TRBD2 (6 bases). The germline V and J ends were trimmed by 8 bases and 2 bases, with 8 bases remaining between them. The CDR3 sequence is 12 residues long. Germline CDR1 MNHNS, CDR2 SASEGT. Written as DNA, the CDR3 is TGTGCCAGCTGGGACTTCACAGATACGCAGTATTTT. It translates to CASWDFTDTQYF.

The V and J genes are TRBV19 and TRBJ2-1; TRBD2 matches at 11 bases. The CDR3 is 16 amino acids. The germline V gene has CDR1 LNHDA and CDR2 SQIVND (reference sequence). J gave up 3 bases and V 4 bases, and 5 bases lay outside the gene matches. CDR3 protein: CASSSSGRAIYNEQFF. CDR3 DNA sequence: TGTGCCAGTAGTAGTAGCGGGAGGGCCATCTACAATGAGCAGTTCTTC.

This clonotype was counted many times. In DNA form, the CDR3 reads TGCAGCGTTGGCGGGAGTGGGGGCACAGATACGCAGTATTTT. Translating it yields CSVGGSGGTDTQYF. V gene TRBV29-1 combines with J gene TRBJ2-3; the match to TRBD2 covers 7 bases. Germline V gene lookup returns CDR1 SQVTM and CDR2 ANQGSEA. V gave up 4 bases and J gave up 1 base; unmatched junction bases: 5. This CDR3 has 14 amino acids.

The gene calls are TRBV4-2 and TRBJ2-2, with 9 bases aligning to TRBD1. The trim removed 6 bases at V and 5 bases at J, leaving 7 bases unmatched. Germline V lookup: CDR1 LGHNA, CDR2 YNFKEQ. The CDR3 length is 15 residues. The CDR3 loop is CASSNPGQGTGELFF. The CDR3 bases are TGTGCCAGCAGTAATCCGGGACAGGGAACCGGGGAGCTGTTTTTT.

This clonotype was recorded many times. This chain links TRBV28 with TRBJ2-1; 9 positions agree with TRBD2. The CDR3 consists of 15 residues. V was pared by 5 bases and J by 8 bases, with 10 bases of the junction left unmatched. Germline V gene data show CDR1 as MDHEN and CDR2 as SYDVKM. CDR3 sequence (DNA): TGTGCCAGCAGTGTTAGCGGGAGAAGTTTGGATGAGCAGTTCTTC. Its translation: CASSVSGRSLDEQFF. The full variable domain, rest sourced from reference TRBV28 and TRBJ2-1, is DVKVTQSSRYLVKRTGEKVFLECVQDMDHENMFWYRQDPGLGLRLIYFSYDVKMKEKGDIPEGYSVSREKKERFSLILESASTNQTSMYLCASSVSGRSLDEQFFGPGTRLTVL.

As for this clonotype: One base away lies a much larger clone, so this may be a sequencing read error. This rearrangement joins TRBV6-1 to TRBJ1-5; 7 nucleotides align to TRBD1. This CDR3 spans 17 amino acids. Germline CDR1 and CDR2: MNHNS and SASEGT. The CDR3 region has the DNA TGTGCCAGCAGCCCCCCGCCTACGACAGGGAAGTTTCAGCCCCAGAATTTT. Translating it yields CASSPPPTTGKFQPQNF.

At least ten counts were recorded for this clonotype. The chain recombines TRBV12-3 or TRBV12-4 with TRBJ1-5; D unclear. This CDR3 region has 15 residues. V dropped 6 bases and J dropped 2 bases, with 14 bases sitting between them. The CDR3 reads CASSITVMGNQPQHF. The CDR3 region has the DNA TGTGCCAGCAGCATAACAGTTATGGGCAATCAGCCCCAGCATTTT.

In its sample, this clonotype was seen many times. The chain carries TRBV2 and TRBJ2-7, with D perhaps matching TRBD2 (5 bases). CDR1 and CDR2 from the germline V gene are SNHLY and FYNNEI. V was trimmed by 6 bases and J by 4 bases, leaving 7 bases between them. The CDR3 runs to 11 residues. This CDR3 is CASRDLYEQYF. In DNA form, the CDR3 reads TGTGCCAGCAGGGACTTATACGAGCAGTACTTC.

In nucleotides, the CDR3 is TGTGCCATCAGTGGCCAGGGGGCCGCTGGAAACACCATATATTTT. Translating it yields CAISGQGAAGNTIYF. V usage is TRBV10-3 and J usage is TRBJ1-3, with 8 bases fitting TRBD1. Germline V gene data show CDR1 as ENHRY and CDR2 as SYGVKD. V shed 4 bases and J 2 bases; nucleotides not matched to a gene: 4. The length of the CDR3 is 15 residues.

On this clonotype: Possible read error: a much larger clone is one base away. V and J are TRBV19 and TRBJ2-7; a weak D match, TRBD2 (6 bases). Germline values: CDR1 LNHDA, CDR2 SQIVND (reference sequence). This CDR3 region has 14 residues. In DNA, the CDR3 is TGTGCCAGTAGTATGGTCGGGAGCTCCTACGAGCATTACTTC. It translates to CASSMVGSSYEHYF.

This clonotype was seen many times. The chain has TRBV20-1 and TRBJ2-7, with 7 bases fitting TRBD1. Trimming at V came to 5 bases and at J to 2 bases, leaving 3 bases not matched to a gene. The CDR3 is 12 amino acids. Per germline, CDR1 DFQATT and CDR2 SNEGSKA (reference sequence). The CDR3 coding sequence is TGCAGTGCTCCAGGGGGTCCCTACGAGCAGTACTTC. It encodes CSAPGGPYEQYF.

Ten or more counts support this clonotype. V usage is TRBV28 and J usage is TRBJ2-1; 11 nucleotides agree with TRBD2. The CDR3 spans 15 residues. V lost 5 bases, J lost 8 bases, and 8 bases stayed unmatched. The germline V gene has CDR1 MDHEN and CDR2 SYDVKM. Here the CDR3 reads CASSIAGGSSDEQFF. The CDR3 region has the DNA TGTGCCAGCAGTATAGCGGGAGGGTCCTCGGATGAGCAGTTCTTC.